A selection of T cell receptor beta chains follows, all from one sample in a study of OX40 agonist ivuxolimab in advanced cancers. Assay: immunoSEQ multiplex PCR; the TCRdb copy retains only in-frame clones and omits some. The table shows 26,000 or so clones, with over 60% occurring only once. Here the sequenced sample was CD4+ or CD8+ T cells sorted from blood, taken in a trial of the OX40 agonist ivuxolimab. The receptors were sampled from an adult with an advanced solid tumor such as melanoma, head and neck, liver or kidney cancer. Both conserved end residues are part of each CDR3. Each record gives: CDR3 DNA, CDR3 protein, V gene, J gene, D gene. The D gene is left open where the match is weak.

CDR3 DNA: TGTGCCAGCTCACCAGGCACCTCGCGGCAGTACTTC
CDR3 protein: CASSPGTSRQYF
V gene: TRBV18
J gene: TRBJ2-7
D gene: NA

CDR3 DNA: TGCAGCGTTGAAGGTCAGGGAAAGGAGACCCAGTACTTC
CDR3 protein: CSVEGQGKETQYF
V gene: TRBV29-1
J gene: TRBJ2-5
D gene: NA

CDR3 DNA: TGTGCCAGCAGCTTAAAAGAATCTTCGCAAAACATTCAGTACTTC
CDR3 protein: CASSLKESSQNIQYF
V gene: TRBV11-2
J gene: TRBJ2-4
D gene: NA

CDR3 DNA: TGCGCCAGCAGCCAAACCGGGAACAATCAGCCCCAGCATTTT
CDR3 protein: CASSQTGNNQPQHF
V gene: TRBV4-3
J gene: TRBJ1-5
D gene: NA

CDR3 DNA: TGTGCCAGCAGCGTAGGTCAAGGGGGGAGTAACTATGGCTACACCTTC
CDR3 protein: CASSVGQGGSNYGYTF
V gene: TRBV9
J gene: TRBJ1-2
D gene: NA

CDR3 DNA: TGTGCCAGTAGTATACGCCGGCAGACGAACACTGAAGCTTTCTTT
CDR3 protein: CASSIRRQTNTEAFF
V gene: TRBV19
J gene: TRBJ1-1
D gene: NA

CDR3 DNA: TGCGCCAGCAGCCCCTGGACAGGCGGGCAGCCCCAGCATTTT
CDR3 protein: CASSPWTGGQPQHF
V gene: TRBV5-1
J gene: TRBJ1-5
D gene: TRBD1

CDR3 DNA: TGTGCCAGTAGTATGCGAGGGACCGGTCAGCCCCAGCATTTT
CDR3 protein: CASSMRGTGQPQHF
V gene: TRBV19
J gene: TRBJ1-5
D gene: NA

CDR3 DNA: TGCGCCAGCAGCTTGGGCCCAGCCAGGAATTCACCCCTCCACTTT
CDR3 protein: CASSLGPARNSPLHF
V gene: TRBV5-1
J gene: TRBJ1-6
D gene: NA

CDR3 DNA: TGTGCTAGTGGTACAGAGACCCAGTACTTC
CDR3 protein: CASGTETQYF
V gene: TRBV12-5
J gene: TRBJ2-5
D gene: NA

CDR3 DNA: TGTGCCAGCAGGACCGGGACCACGAACACCGGGGAGCTGTTTTTT
CDR3 protein: CASRTGTTNTGELFF
V gene: TRBV6-1
J gene: TRBJ2-2
D gene: NA

CDR3 DNA: TGTGCCAGCAGCCTGGGCGGGCTAGGGGATACGCAGTATTTT
CDR3 protein: CASSLGGLGDTQYF
V gene: TRBV6-4
J gene: TRBJ2-3
D gene: NA

CDR3 DNA: TGTGCCAGCAGCTTAACGGCCCTTTTTAGTGAGCAGTTCTTC
CDR3 protein: CASSLTALFSEQFF
V gene: TRBV7-9
J gene: TRBJ2-1
D gene: NA

CDR3 DNA: TGTGCCAGCACCGCTAAAAGGTACAATGAGCAGTTCTTC
CDR3 protein: CASTAKRYNEQFF
V gene: TRBV25-1
J gene: TRBJ2-1
D gene: NA

CDR3 DNA: TGTGCCAGCGGGGGAGGTGGAGCAGATACGCAGTATTTT
CDR3 protein: CASGGGGADTQYF
V gene: TRBV27
J gene: TRBJ2-3
D gene: NA

CDR3 DNA: TGTGCCAGCAGTGAGACTGAGAACACTGAAGCTTTCTTT
CDR3 protein: CASSETENTEAFF
V gene: TRBV6-1
J gene: TRBJ1-1
D gene: NA

CDR3 DNA: TGTGCCAGCAGCCCTACGGGGTGGGGACAGGCCTCCCCAGATACGCAGTATTTT
CDR3 protein: CASSPTGWGQASPDTQYF
V gene: TRBV7-3
J gene: TRBJ2-3
D gene: TRBD1